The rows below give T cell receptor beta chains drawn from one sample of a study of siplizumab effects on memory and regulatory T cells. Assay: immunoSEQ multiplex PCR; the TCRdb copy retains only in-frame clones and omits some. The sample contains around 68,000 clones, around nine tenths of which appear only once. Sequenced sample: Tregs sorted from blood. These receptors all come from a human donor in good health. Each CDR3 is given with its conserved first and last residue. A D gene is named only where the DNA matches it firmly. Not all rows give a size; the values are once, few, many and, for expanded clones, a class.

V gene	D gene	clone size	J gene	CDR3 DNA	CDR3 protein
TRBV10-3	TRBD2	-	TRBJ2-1	TGTGCCACCAGCTCGTCCAGCGGGGGGCACTCTGAGCACAATGAGCAGTTCTTC	CATSSSSGGHSEHNEQFF
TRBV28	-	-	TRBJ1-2	TGTGCCAGCAGAGCGGTTGGCTATGGCTACACCTTC	CASRAVGYGYTF
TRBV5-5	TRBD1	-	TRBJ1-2	TGTGCCAGCAGCATTCGACAGGGGAGAGGGTATGGCTACACCTTC	CASSIRQGRGYGYTF
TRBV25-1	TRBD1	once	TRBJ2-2	TGTGCCAGCAGTGAACAGGGGGCGTACACCGGGGAGCTGTTTTTT	CASSEQGAYTGELFF
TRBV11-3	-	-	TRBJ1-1	TGTGCCAGCAGCTTATCGGCCACTGAAGCTTTCTTT	CASSLSATEAFF
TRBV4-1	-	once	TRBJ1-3	TGCGCCAGCAGCCGCGACGGGGGTCGGAGAAACACCATATATTTT	CASSRDGGRRNTIYF
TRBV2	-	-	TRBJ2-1	TGTGCCAGCAGGGAGGTGTTGAATGAGCAGTTCTTC	CASREVLNEQFF
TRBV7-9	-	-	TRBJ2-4	TGTGCCAGCAGCCAGGGGTACGGGGGACGGGGGAACATTCAGTACTTC	CASSQGYGGRGNIQYF
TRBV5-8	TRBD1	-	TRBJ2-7	TGTGCCAGCAGCCAAACAGGGGGCTACGAGCAGTACTTC	CASSQTGGYEQYF
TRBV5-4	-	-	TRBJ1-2	TGTGCCAGCAGCTTGATGGGACGGGGAGTGAACTATGGCTACACCTTC	CASSLMGRGVNYGYTF
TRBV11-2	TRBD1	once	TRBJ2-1	TGTGCCAGCAGCCTAAGGGACAGATACAATGAGCAGTTCTTC	CASSLRDRYNEQFF
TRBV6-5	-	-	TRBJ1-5	TGTGCCAGCAAAGGTCGGGGGAGCAATCAGCCCCAGCATTTT	CASKGRGSNQPQHF
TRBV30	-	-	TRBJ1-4	TGTGCCTGGAGCACGCGGAGGACTAATGAAAAACTGTTTTTT	CAWSTRRTNEKLFF
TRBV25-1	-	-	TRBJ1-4	TGTGCCAGCAGTGCCCCGGGAGGGAGAGGAGAAAAACTGTTTTTT	CASSAPGGRGEKLFF
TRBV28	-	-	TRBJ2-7	TGTGCCAGCAAAGGGGGGGAGCAGTACTTC	CASKGGEQYF
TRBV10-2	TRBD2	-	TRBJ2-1	TGCGCCAGCAGTGACCCGGGACTAGCGGGATCTTACAATGAGCAGTTCTTC	CASSDPGLAGSYNEQFF
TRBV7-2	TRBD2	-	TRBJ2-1	TGTGCCAGCAGCGGCGGGAGTCGGTACAATGAGCAGTTCTTC	CASSGGSRYNEQFF
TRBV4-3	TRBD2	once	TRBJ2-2	TGCGCCAGCAGCCAAGGCCCGGGGACTAGCGGACCGACGGGGGAGCTGTTTTTT	CASSQGPGTSGPTGELFF
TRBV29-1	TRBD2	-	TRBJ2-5	TGCAGCGTGCGGGGGAGCTATAAAGAGACCCAGTACTTC	CSVRGSYKETQYF